This TCR beta chain was identified during a study of T cells in Graves' hyperthyroidism and ophthalmopathy. Study-wide findings and caveats: Appearing also in blood were most of the thyroid clonotypes expanded above 0.001. The model's output predicted ophthalmopathy at a median of roughly seven months prior to onset.

Germline V lookup: CDR1 LGHDT, CDR2 YNNKEL (reference sequence). This CDR3 spans 15 amino acids. Trimming cost V 3 bases and J 1 base, with 13 bases left between them. This clonotype was seen repeatedly, ten times or more. The antigen is unknown. TCR beta CDR3 sequences were amplified from RNA transcripts. First-round RT-PCR targeting the TCR CDR3 was performed with the HTBI primer set. TCRdb redid the calling of the multiplex PCR reads with MiXCR, one entry per CDR3 protein. The profile shows roughly 180,000 distinct CDR3 sequences, roughly 10% of them singletons. Newly diagnosed patients aged 18 to 65 had hyperthyroidism of under 2 months' duration. Clinical symptoms, serum thyroxine and TRAb, thyroid ultrasound and orbital computed tomography together formed the diagnostic basis.

This receptor was obtained from a woman aged 18-29 years with Graves' hyperthyroidism that later progressed to Graves' ophthalmopathy. The J gene is TRBJ2-7, the V gene TRBV3-1; D remains unclear. The sequencing sample was made of blood. The CDR3 DNA follows: TGTGCCAGCAGCCAGACCGGGCTATCATCCTACGAGCAGTACTTC. Translating it yields CASSQTGLSSYEQYF.